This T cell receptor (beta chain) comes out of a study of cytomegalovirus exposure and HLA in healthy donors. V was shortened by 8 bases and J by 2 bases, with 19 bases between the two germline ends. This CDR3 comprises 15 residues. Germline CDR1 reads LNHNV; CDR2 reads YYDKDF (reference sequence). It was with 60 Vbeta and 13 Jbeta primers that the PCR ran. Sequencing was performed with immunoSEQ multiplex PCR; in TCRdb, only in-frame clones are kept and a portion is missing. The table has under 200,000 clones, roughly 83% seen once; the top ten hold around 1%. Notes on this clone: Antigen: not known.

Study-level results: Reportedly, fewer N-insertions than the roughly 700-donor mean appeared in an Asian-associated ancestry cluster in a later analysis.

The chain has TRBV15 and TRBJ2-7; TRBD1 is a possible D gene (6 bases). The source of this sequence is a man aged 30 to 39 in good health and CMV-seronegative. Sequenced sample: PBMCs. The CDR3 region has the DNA TGTGCCACCCGACCCACAGGGAAACCCACCTACGAGCAGTACTTC. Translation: CATRPTGKPTYEQYF.